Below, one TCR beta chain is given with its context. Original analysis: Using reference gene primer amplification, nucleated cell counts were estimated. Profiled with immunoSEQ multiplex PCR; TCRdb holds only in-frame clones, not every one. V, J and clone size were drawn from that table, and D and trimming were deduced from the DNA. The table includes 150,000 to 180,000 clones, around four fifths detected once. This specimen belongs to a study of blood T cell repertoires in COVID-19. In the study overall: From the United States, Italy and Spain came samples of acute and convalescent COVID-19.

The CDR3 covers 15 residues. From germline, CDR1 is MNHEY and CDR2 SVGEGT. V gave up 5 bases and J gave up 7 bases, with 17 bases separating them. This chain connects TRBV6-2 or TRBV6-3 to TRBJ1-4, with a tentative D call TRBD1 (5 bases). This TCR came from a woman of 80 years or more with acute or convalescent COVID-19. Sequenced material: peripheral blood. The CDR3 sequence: CASSTTGNSLEKLFF. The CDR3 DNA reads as TGTGCCAGCAGTACAACAGGAAACTCCCTTGAAAAACTGTTTTTT.